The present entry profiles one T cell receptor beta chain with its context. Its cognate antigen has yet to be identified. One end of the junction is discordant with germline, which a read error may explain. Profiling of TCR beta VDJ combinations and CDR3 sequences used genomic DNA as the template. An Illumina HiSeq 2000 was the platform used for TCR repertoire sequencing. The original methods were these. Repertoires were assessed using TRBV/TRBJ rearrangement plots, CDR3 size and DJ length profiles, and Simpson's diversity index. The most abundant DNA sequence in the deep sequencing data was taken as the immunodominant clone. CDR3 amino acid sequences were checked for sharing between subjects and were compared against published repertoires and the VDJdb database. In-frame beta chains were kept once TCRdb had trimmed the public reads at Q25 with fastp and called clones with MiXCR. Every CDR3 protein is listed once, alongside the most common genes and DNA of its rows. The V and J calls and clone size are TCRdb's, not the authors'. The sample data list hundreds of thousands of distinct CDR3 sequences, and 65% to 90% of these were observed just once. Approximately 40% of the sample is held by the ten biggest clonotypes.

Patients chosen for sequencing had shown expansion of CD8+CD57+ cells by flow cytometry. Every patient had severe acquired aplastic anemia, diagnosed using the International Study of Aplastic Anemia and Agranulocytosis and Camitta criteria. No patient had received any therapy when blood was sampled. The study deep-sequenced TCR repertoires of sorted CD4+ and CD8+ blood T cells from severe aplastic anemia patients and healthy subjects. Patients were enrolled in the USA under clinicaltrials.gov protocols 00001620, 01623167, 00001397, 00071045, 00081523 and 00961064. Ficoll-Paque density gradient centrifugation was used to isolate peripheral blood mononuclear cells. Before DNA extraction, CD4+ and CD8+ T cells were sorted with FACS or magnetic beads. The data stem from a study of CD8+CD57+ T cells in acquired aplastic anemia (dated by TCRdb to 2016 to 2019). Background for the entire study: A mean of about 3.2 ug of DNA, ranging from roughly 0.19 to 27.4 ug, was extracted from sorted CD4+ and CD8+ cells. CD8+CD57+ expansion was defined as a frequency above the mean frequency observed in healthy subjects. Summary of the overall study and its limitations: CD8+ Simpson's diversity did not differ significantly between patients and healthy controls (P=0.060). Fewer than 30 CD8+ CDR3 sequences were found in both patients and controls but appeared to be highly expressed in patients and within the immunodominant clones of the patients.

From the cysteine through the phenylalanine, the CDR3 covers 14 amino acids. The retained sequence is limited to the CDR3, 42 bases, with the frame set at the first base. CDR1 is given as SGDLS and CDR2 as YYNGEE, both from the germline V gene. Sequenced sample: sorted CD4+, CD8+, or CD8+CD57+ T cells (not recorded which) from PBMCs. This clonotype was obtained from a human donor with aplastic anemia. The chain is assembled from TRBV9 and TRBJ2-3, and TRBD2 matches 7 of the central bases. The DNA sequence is TGTGCCAGCAGCGGAGTAGCGGGTAACACCGGGGAGCTTTTT. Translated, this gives CASSGVAGNTGELF.